This T cell receptor (beta chain) emerged from a study of cytomegalovirus exposure and HLA in healthy donors (dated by TCRdb to 2017 to 2019). Study-wide context: According to an earlier analysis of 587 of the donors, about 190 million T cells yielded approximately 120 million unique TCR beta sequences and 276 Gb of sequence data. Of the roughly 430 genotyped donors, about 80% fell in the genetic ancestry cluster associated with self-reported Caucasian donors. A later analysis re-analyzed previously published TCR beta repertoires from several hundred donors and added high-resolution HLA genotyping to study TCR occurrence patterns. Alongside the repertoire data, information on donor age, sex, ethnicity and CMV serostatus was compiled. An earlier analysis of some 500 of the donors applied high-throughput TCR beta sequencing to assess whether each TCR beta V gene segment acted as functional or pseudogenic. The T cell repertoires of roughly 660 subjects were profiled by immunosequencing and related to cytomegalovirus serostatus. Among some 400 genotyped donors of the cohort, an average of roughly 240,000 unique TCR beta nucleotide sequences were sequenced per donor, approximately 20% of them non-productive. In addition to the first cohort of about 650 subjects, a separate validation cohort of approximately 120 different subjects was used. Typing coverage varied by locus: roughly 629-640 donors for A, B, C, DRB1 and DQB1; under 550 for DQA1; over 600 for DPA1; approximately 470 for DPB1. Around 300 gigabases of sequencing data and tens of millions of unique TCR sequences were included in an early release covering roughly 700 HLA-typed donors. HLA typing covered class I and class II loci at four-digit resolution. Five DR-DQ haplotypes were treated as single units for association and clustering because of strong linkage in the cohort. Every discovery cohort repertoire had been produced on one sequencing platform. To predict cytomegalovirus infection status, the study brought together high-throughput TCR immunosequencing, statistical association of individual TCRs with disease status, and machine learning. The study aimed to test whether signatures of past pathogen exposure could be identified by cataloging public T cell receptors. In the later analysis, no new phenotypic data were used to find candidate immune exposures; instead, reliance was placed on TCR beta sequences and their occurrence across donors. In a later genetic analysis, genome-wide SNP genotypes for about three fifths of the roughly 670 donors were used, and that subset was treated as a discovery cohort.

The receptor library was made with the immunoSEQ multiplex PCR assay. The multiplex PCR relied on a mix of 60 forward primers for TCR Vbeta segments and 13 reverse primers for TCR Jbeta segments. Amplification of the CDR3 region of rearranged TCR beta genes was performed with a multiplex PCR assay on genomic DNA. The Illumina HiSeq System was used to sequence the amplified TCR beta libraries as 87-base-pair reads. From the authors' description of their analysis: A later analysis tallied roughly 80 million unique TCR beta chains across the 666 repertoires, and roughly 11 million of those chains were shared by two or more donors. A nearest-neighbor algorithm error-corrected the raw reads and collapsed the reads into unique sequences, merging closely related sequences to remove PCR and sequencing errors. V, D and J gene segments were assigned by aligning CDR3 sequences to IMGT reference sequences. For a sequence to be retained, at least a six-nucleotide match to both a V gene segment and a J gene segment was required. A rearrangement counted as productive if the CDR3 had no stop codons and remained in frame with V and J, and every other rearrangement counted as non-productive. Following IMGT convention, CDR3 was defined as the stretch from the second conserved V-encoded cysteine to the conserved J-encoded phenylalanine. The earlier analysis of some 600 of the donors excluded sequences that lacked an unambiguous match to a single V gene segment. In an earlier analysis of around 600 of the donors, V segments were called functional above 56.7% productive rearrangements and were called segregating when the between-donor standard deviation exceeded 5%. A statistical classification framework was built to diagnose cytomegalovirus status from the catalog of TCR beta chain sequences. A later analysis assigned V and J genes by comparing TCR nucleotide sequences with IMGT/GENE-DB human TR gene sequences. A later analysis assigned CDR3 sequences and most-parsimonious VDJ recombination scenarios with the TCRdist pipeline. In a later analysis, every TCR beta chain was defined by the combination of its CDR3 amino acid sequence and its V-gene family, and reads without a unique V-gene family were dropped. To address suspected cross-contamination and a sequencing artifact, a later analysis removed over 500 highly shared, low-generation-probability nucleotide sequences. In a later analysis, a clonal expansion index for each public chain was calculated from normalized within-repertoire ranks of inferred template counts. In a later analysis, generation probabilities were computed with a VDJ recombination model fitted to out-of-frame rearrangements, and the resulting probabilities were checked against IGoR. In a later analysis, hypergeometric tests were used to score TCR-TCR, TCR-HLA and TCR-CMV co-occurrence, with a repertoire-size bias correction applied to TCR pairs. A later analysis estimated false discovery rates by permuting HLA or CMV assignments 20 times. In a later analysis, co-occurring TCRs were grouped using DBSCAN, and TCRdist sequence similarity was added for clustering within HLA-allele-positive subsets. For co-occurrence clustering, repertoires with fewer than 30,000 or more than 120,000 public chains were excluded, along with about five repertoires with anomalous nucleotide sharing. In its TCRdb copy, this immuneACCESS table keeps in-frame sequences only and misses some clones. Where compared with another copy, unresolved V genes explain less than half of these, and the others have no known cause. The DNA gave D and trimming, while V, J and clone size come from that table. The sample table holds more than 140,000 clones, of which almost 85% were seen once. Around 3% of the sample goes to the ten largest clones.

Comment on this clone: Its antigen specificity is not known. The record has no base qualities; no much larger clone is one base away.

What the work shows at the level of the full study, not this receptor alone: In a later genetic analysis, a missense DCLRE1C variant was associated with V-gene and J-gene trimming of TCR beta chains, and the association was replicated in an independent cohort. When HLA alleles, especially DR and DQ, strongly co-occurred, attributing TCR associations to individual alleles was difficult. According to a later analysis, parvovirus B19, influenza, CMV and Epstein-Barr virus appeared linked to several top co-occurrence clusters. Because counts were too low, some 16 rarely observed V segments, including chromosome 9 orphons, were excluded from the earlier analysis of some 590 of the donors. A further reported finding was that TCR beta sequences accurately predicted the HLA-A and HLA-B alleles for most subjects in the first cohort. This cohort had only TCR beta chains sequenced, and the lack of alpha or paired-chain data limited which features could be detected. The study listed 150 to 200 TCR beta chains as associated with cytomegalovirus. The sequencing pipeline was judged likely to have produced a cluster of highly shared sequence variants as a technical artifact. Because the 87-base-pair reads could not distinguish some IMGT-functional V segments, including TRBV6-2 and TRBV6-3, those segments were excluded. While some public TCRs were present in many individuals, most TCR sequences turned up only very rarely across donors. The classifier was reported to diagnose cytomegalovirus status with high specificity and sensitivity in both the original and validation cohorts. In a later analysis, HLA-associated TCR beta chains were found to be more clonally expanded and to have lower generation probabilities than equally common non-associated chains. Because HLA typing was unavailable for some donors at each locus, only the typed subset was used in association tests. A later analysis found that most CMV-associated TCR beta chains appeared HLA-restricted, with HLA associations seemingly driven largely by CMV exposure. A later genetic analysis reported fewer N-insertions in productive TCRs among donors in an Asian-associated ancestry cluster than the roughly 700-donor mean. According to a later analysis, TCR association rates differed among HLA loci, with DRB1 alleles showing the most associated TCRs and HLA-C alleles showing the fewest. A few of the identified cytomegalovirus-associated TCR beta chains were confirmed in vitro to be specific for cytomegalovirus antigens. In an earlier analysis of approximately 600 of the donors, most TCR beta V segments were observed in productive rearrangements about 90% or about 30% of the time, broadly matching IMGT annotations. The authors suggested that the approach could potentially be generalized to other disease states and immunological phenotypes. At a false discovery rate of 0.05, a later analysis linked 16,951 TCR beta sequences to specific HLA alleles. The presence/absence analyses assumed that sequencing depth was roughly uniform across donors, and that assumption may not be true. Linkage disequilibrium might explain the correlated functional status among segregating V segments, but an unknown experimental factor could not be ruled out. The only immune exposure information available for the cohort was CMV serostatus.

The cohort comprised 550 to 700 healthy bone marrow donors. At the time of sampling, all cohort members were nominally healthy, though unrecorded immune exposures were likely present. The donor was CMV seropositive and was included in the group of about 290 seropositive cohort members. Each donor provided a peripheral blood sample, and peripheral blood mononuclear cells were used for TCR beta sequencing. Genomic DNA extraction from the blood cell samples was performed with the Qiagen DNeasy Blood Extraction Kit. V lost 4 bases and J lost 5 bases, and the count of bases not matched to a germline gene is 8. The CDR3 covers 15 residues, taking in both the cysteine and the phenylalanine. Only the CDR3 portion is preserved as DNA: 45 bases, with reading frame beginning at the first base. Based on the germline V gene, the CDR1 and CDR2 sequences are SGHRS and YFSETQ.

This chain joins TRBV5-1 to TRBJ2-1; TRBD1 agrees with 8 junctional bases. The TCR sequence derives from a man aged 18-30 years in good health and CMV-seropositive. Sample: PBMCs. The nucleotide sequence reads as follows: TGCGCCAGCAGCCAACCGGACAGGGAAAACAATGAGCAGTTCTTC. Translated, it reads CASSQPDRENNEQFF.